This note documents a single TCR beta chain sequence. The antigen remains unidentified. The data stem from a study of cytomegalovirus exposure and HLA in healthy donors. Study-level information: Assignment to the Caucasian-associated ancestry cluster applied to around 80% of the approximately 380 genotyped donors. Study-level results: Most of the CMV-associated TCR beta chains (in a later analysis) appeared to be HLA-restricted. Presence/absence analyses took donor sequencing depth as roughly uniform.

PCR involved 60 Vbeta and 13 Jbeta primers. In the original processing: Later analysis identified approximately 80 million unique TCR beta chains, about 10 million shared. Generated by immunoSEQ multiplex PCR, the TCRdb table keeps only in-frame clones and is missing some. D and trimming come from the DNA, and the V and J calls and clone size come from that table. The sample comprises around 130,000 clones, over 70% of which are singletons, and approximately 2.1% rests with the top ten. J lost 3 bases, V lost 0 bases, and 2 bases had no gene match. From germline, CDR1 is SGHKS and CDR2 YYEKEE (reference sequence). The CDR3 has 14 residues.

The V call is TRBV5-5, the J call TRBJ1-2; 7 bases fit TRBD1. Material for sequencing was PBMCs. This receptor was taken from a woman aged 35 to 49 in good health and CMV-seropositive. CDR3 residues: CASSLAQGDYGYTF. CDR3 nucleotide sequence: TGTGCCAGCAGCTTGGCTCAGGGGGACTATGGCTACACCTTC. The complete variable domain, with remaining parts taken from reference TRBV5-5 and TRBJ1-2, reads DAGVTQSPTHLIKTRGQQVTLRCSPISGHKSVSWYQQVLGQGPQFIFQYYEKEERGRGNFPDRFSARQFPNYSSELNVNALLLGDSALYLCASSLAQGDYGYTFGSGTRLTVV.